This TCR beta chain was documented in a study of CD8 T cells in ankylosing spondylitis. V lost 3 bases and J 0 bases, leaving 12 bases between the germline ends. In germline, CDR1 is DFQATT, CDR2 SNEGSKA (reference sequence). The CDR3 has 15 residues. The study's findings and limits: A number of the motif variants had already been described in reactive arthritis synovial fluid and blood. Blood of patients with ankylosing spondylitis appeared to be characterized by a TCR beta motif of eight highly homologous variants.

As the method for making TCR beta libraries, quantitative 5'-RACE with molecular barcodes was used. TCRdb analysed the 5' RACE reads with MiXCR anew, one entry per CDR3 protein. Of 450,000 or so distinct CDR3 sequences in the sample, 25% to 30% are singletons; the top ten hold about 0.92%. This clonotype was seen a handful of times. Its antigen is unidentified. Sequencing input: blood, either unsorted or a sorted T cell fraction (not recorded which). The gene calls are TRBV20-1 and TRBJ1-5; D unresolved. This TCR was recovered from a male donor with ankylosing spondylitis. CDR3 coding DNA: TGCAGTGCTAGCGCACAGTCCTATAGCAATCAGCCCCAGCATTTT. It codes for CSASAQSYSNQPQHF.